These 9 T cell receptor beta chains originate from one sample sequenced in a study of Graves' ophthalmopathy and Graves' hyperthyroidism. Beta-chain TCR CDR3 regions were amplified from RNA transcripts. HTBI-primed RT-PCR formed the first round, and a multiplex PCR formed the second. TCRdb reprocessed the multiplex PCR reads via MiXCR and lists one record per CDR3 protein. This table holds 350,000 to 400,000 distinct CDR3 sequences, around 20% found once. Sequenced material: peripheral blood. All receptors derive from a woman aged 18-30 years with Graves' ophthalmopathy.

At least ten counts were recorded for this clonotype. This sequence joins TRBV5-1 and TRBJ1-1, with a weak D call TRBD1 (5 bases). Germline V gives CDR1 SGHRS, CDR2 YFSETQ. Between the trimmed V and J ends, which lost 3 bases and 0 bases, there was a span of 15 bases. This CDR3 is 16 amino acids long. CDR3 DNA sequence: TGCGCCAGCAGCTGGGGGAGGGGAGTGTTGAACACTGAAGCTTTCTTT. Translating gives CASSWGRGVLNTEAFF.

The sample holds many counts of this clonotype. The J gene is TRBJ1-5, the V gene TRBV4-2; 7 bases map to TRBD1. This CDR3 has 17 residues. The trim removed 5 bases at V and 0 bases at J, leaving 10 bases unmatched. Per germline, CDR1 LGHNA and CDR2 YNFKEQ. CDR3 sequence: CASSGVQGIYSNQPQHF. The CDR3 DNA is TGTGCCAGCAGCGGTGTACAGGGGATATATAGCAATCAGCCCCAGCATTTT.

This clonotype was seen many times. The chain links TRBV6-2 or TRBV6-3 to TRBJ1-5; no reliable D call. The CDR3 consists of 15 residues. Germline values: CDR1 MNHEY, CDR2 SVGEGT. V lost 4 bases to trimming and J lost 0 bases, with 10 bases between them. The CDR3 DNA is TGTGCCAGCAGTTCGGGAGTAAGTAGCAATCAGCCCCAGCATTTT. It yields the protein CASSSGVSSNQPQHF.

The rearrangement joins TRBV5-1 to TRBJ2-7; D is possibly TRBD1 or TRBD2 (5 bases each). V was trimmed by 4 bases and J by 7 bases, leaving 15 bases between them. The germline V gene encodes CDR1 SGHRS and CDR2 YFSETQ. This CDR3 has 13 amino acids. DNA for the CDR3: TGCGCCAGCAGCACCGGGACGGAAAAAGAGCAGTACTTC. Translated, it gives CASSTGTEKEQYF. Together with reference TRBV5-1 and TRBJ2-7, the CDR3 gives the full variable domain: KAGVTQTPRYLIKTRGQQVTLSCSPISGHRSVSWYQQTPGQGLQFLFEYFSETQRNKGNFPGRFSGRQFSNSRSEMNVSTLELGDSALYLCASSTGTEKEQYFGPGTRLTVT.

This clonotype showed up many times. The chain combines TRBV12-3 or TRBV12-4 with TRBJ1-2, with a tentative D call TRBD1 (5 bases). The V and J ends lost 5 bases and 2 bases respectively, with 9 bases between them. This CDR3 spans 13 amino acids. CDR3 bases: TGTGCCAGCAGTCCAGGGTCGAACTATGGCTACACCTTC. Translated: CASSPGSNYGYTF.

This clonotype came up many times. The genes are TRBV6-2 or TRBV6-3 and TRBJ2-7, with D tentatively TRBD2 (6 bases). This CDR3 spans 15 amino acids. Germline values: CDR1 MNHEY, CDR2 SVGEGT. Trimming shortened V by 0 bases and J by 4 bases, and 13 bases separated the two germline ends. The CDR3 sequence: CASSYSLGTSYEQYF. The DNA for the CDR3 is TGTGCCAGCAGTTACTCTCTCGGGACTTCATACGAGCAGTACTTC.

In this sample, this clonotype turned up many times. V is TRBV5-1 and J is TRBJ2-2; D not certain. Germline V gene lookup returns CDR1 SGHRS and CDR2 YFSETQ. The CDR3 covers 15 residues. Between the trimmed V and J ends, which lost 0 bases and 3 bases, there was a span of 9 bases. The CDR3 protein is CASSLGQFDTGELFF. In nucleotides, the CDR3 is TGCGCCAGCAGCTTGGGGCAGTTTGACACCGGGGAGCTGTTTTTT.

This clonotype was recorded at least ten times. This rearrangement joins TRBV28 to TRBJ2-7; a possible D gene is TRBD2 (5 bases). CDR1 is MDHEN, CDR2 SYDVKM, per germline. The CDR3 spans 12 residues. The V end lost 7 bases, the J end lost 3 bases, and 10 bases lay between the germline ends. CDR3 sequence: CASKRRNYEQYF. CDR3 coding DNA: TGTGCCAGCAAGCGGCGTAACTACGAGCAGTACTTC.

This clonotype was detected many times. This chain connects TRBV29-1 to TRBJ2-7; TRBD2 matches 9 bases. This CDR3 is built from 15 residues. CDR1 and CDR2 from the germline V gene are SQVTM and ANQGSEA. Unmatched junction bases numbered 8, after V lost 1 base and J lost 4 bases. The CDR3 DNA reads TGCAGCGTTGAAGCCCAAGGGACTAGCCGGTACGAGCAGTACTTC. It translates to CSVEAQGTSRYEQYF.